This T cell receptor (beta chain) came from a study of blood T cell repertoires in COVID-19. On the study more broadly: The United States, Italy and Spain provided the acute and convalescent COVID-19 samples. PBMCs, B-cell-depleted T cells, or T cells provided the cDNA or gDNA that made up the material.

The CDR3 contains 13 residues. Germline V gene lookup returns CDR1 SEHNR and CDR2 FQNEAQ (reference sequence). V lost 5 bases and J 6 bases, leaving 11 bases between the germline ends. In the study's own analysis: Researchers report that nucleated cell counts were estimated from reference gene primer amplification. Sequencing was performed with immunoSEQ multiplex PCR; in TCRdb, only in-frame clones are kept and a portion is missing. For V, J and clone size, that table is used; D and trimming come from the DNA. The data contain some 300,000 clones, around nine tenths of them singletons. This clone was seen only once.

The TCR was taken from a man between 65 and 85 years old with acute or convalescent COVID-19. The chain joins TRBV7-9 to TRBJ1-5; D remains unclear. Material for sequencing was peripheral blood. The CDR3, as DNA: TGTGCCAGCAGCCCTACGGGTCTTCAGCCCCAGCATTTT. This gives the protein CASSPTGLQPQHF.